The 30 T cell receptor beta chains in this list originate from one sample, sequenced in a study of cytomegalovirus exposure and HLA in healthy donors. A multiplex PCR was run with 60 Vbeta primers and 13 Jbeta primers. Measured with immunoSEQ multiplex PCR; TCRdb has only the in-frame clones, and not every one. The table has 70,000 to 95,000 clones, more than 70% seen once. Specimen: PBMCs. Every receptor here comes from a man between 18 and 35 years old in good health and CMV-seronegative.

The chain links TRBV14 to TRBJ2-2, with a tentative D call TRBD1 (5 bases). Trimming removed 8 bases at V and 7 bases at J, with 14 bases between. The CDR3 length is 13 residues. Germline values: CDR1 SGHDN, CDR2 FVKESK. The CDR3 loop is CASQGSLSGELFF. Here the CDR3 DNA reads TGTGCCAGCCAGGGTTCATTGAGCGGGGAGCTGTTTTTT. Using reference TRBV14 and TRBJ2-2 for the parts outside the CDR3, the full variable domain is EAGVTQFPSHSVIEKGQTVTLRCDPISGHDNLYWYRRVMGKEIKFLLHFVKESKQDESGMPNNRFLAERTGGTYSTLKVQPAELEDSGVYFCASQGSLSGELFFGEGSRLTVL.

V gene TRBV6-4 combines with J gene TRBJ1-4; D may be TRBD1 (6 bases). Trimming shortened V by 5 bases and J by 8 bases, and 18 bases separated the two germline ends. The CDR3 has 15 amino acids. From germline, CDR1 is MRHNA and CDR2 SNTAGT. The CDR3 loop reads CASSRGGAPGEKLFF. The CDR3 region has the DNA TGTGCCAGCAGTCGGGGGGGCGCCCCGGGGGAAAAACTGTTTTTT.

The chain recombines TRBV27 with TRBJ2-2; D call uncertain. From germline, CDR1 is MNHEY and CDR2 SMNVEV (reference sequence). V gave up 5 bases and J gave up 0 bases, with 7 bases separating them. This CDR3 spans 14 amino acids. Written as DNA, the CDR3 is TGTGCCAGCAGTGGCAGAACGAACACCGGGGAGCTGTTTTTT. This codes for CASSGRTNTGELFF.

V is TRBV30 and J is TRBJ1-1; tentatively, D is TRBD1 (5 bases). V was shortened by 2 bases and J by 7 bases, with 8 bases between the two germline ends. Germline assignment: CDR1 GTSNPN and CDR2 SVGIG (reference sequence). This CDR3 spans 11 amino acids. CDR3: CAWSKGIEAFF. The CDR3 nucleotides are TGTGCCTGGAGTAAGGGGATTGAAGCTTTCTTT. Drawing the rest from reference TRBV30 and TRBJ1-1, the complete variable domain is SQTIHQWPATLVQPVGSPLSLECTVEGTSNPNLYWYRQAAGRGLQLLFYSVGIGQISSEVPQNLSASRPQDRQFILSSKKLLLSDSGFYLCAWSKGIEAFFGQGTRLTVV.

This sequence joins TRBV10-3 and TRBJ1-5, with 7 bases identical to TRBD1. J lost 7 bases, V lost 10 bases, and 13 bases had no gene match. CDR1 is ENHRY, CDR2 SYGVKD, per germline. The CDR3 is 14 amino acids. CDR3 nucleotides: TGTGCCAGCGGTAGTATAGGGGGCGGCCAGCCCCAGCATTTT. This sequence encodes CASGSIGGGQPQHF.

The rearrangement links TRBV4-2 to TRBJ2-2; D gene unclear. CDR1 is LGHNA and CDR2 is YNFKEQ in the germline V gene. The CDR3 is made up of 15 amino acids. With 3 bases removed from V and 4 bases from J, the gap between germline ends came to 12 bases. The DNA of the CDR3 is TGTGCCAGCAGCCAGGAGTACTTAAGCACCGGGGAGCTGTTTTTT. As protein: CASSQEYLSTGELFF.

The chain joins TRBV30 to TRBJ1-1; D gene ambiguous. This CDR3 region has 14 residues. The ends were cut back, 1 base at V and 5 bases at J, with 14 bases in the middle. Germline-derived CDR1 and CDR2 are GTSNPN and SVGIG (reference sequence). The CDR3 sequence is CAWSAHTWETEAFF. In nucleotides, the CDR3 is TGTGCCTGGAGTGCACATACCTGGGAGACTGAAGCTTTCTTT.

This clone appeared a few times. V is TRBV5-6 and J is TRBJ2-7, with 7 bases fitting TRBD1. V dropped 4 bases and J dropped 0; count of bases not matched to a gene: 16. In germline, CDR1 is SGHDT, CDR2 YYEEEE. This CDR3 is built from 18 residues. DNA of the CDR3: TGTGCCAGCAGCCCTAGGGGCTCCGGGACAGCAAGCTCCTACGAGCAGTACTTC. Amino acid sequence: CASSPRGSGTASSYEQYF.

This clone showed up just a few times. The V call is TRBV7-9, the J call TRBJ1-4; D is perhaps TRBD1 (6 bases). The assigned J gene may be wrong: the sequence end matches TRBJ2-2 better. The length of the CDR3 is 12 residues. The germline V gene encodes CDR1 SEHNR and CDR2 FQNEAQ (reference sequence). CDR3 DNA: TGTGCCAGCAGCTTACAGGGGAAGGAGCTGTTTTTT. Encoded protein: CASSLQGKELFF.

This chain connects TRBV15 to TRBJ2-3; D is ambiguous. Germline assignment: CDR1 LNHNV and CDR2 YYDKDF (reference sequence). The CDR3 length is 17 residues. Trimming pared 4 bases from V and 1 base from J, leaving 18 bases between. The CDR3 nucleotides read TGTGCCACCAGCAACCCCACTCCCCCCGCTGGCACAGATACGCAGTATTTT. It translates to CATSNPTPPAGTDTQYF.

This sequence joins TRBV4-1 and TRBJ1-1; TRBD1 aligns across 7 bases. The CDR3 has 15 residues. V was clipped by 4 bases and J by 10 bases; unmatched bases: 15. Germline assignment: CDR1 MGHRA and CDR2 YSYEKL. CDR3: CASSPQGQYSYGAFF. The CDR3 DNA sequence: TGCGCCAGCAGCCCGCAGGGACAGTACAGTTACGGAGCTTTCTTT.

The chain carries TRBV11-1 and TRBJ2-1, with D perhaps matching TRBD1 (6 bases). The CDR3 covers 13 residues. Per germline, CDR1 SGHAT and CDR2 FQDESV (reference sequence). V was clipped by 4 bases and J by 7 bases, with 11 bases between them. The CDR3 loop reads CASSSGTPNEQFF. In DNA form, the CDR3 reads TGTGCCAGCAGCTCCGGGACACCAAATGAGCAGTTCTTC.

In the case of this clone: An end of the junction differs from the germline gene, which may be a read error. The chain combines TRBV30 with TRBJ1-2, with unresolved D. Germline CDR1 is GTSNPN and CDR2 is SVGIG (reference sequence). The CDR3 loop spans 13 amino acids. The CDR3 nucleotides read TGTGCCTGGAGTTCAGACTCTAAATATGGCTACACCTTC. Protein product: CAWSSDSKYGYTF.

The V call is TRBV10-1, the J call TRBJ1-2; D remains ambiguous. This CDR3 region has 13 residues. Looked up from germline, CDR1 is WNHNN and CDR2 is SYGVQD (reference sequence). Trimming removed 3 bases from V and 6 bases from J, with 11 bases in between. CDR3 amino acids: CASSERKQDGYTF. The CDR3 DNA reads TGCGCCAGCAGTGAAAGGAAGCAGGATGGCTACACCTTC.

This clone was found once. This same CDR3 is encoded by further DNA sequences in the sample. This chain connects TRBV19 to TRBJ2-2, with D possibly being TRBD2 (5 bases). The CDR3 totals 16 residues. The germline gives CDR1 LNHDA, CDR2 SQIVND (reference sequence). The V and J ends lost 8 bases and 4 bases respectively, with 20 bases between them. CDR3 bases: TGTGCCAGTCACCTAGGACTTAAACCATCCACCGGGGAGCTGTTTTTT. Translated: CASHLGLKPSTGELFF.

The gene calls are TRBV5-1 and TRBJ1-4; weak D call: TRBD1 (6 bases). Germline loops: CDR1 SGHRS, CDR2 YFSETQ. This CDR3 spans 14 amino acids. V lost 2 bases and J 2 bases, leaving 7 bases between the germline ends. The CDR3 nucleotides read TGCGCCAGCAGCTTTGACAGGACTAATGAAAAACTGTTTTTT. This encodes CASSFDRTNEKLFF.

The chain recombines TRBV5-8 with TRBJ2-5; D not certain. The J call may be mistaken, given a closer DNA end match to TRBJ2-7. This CDR3 is built from 10 residues. The germline V gene encodes CDR1 SGHTS and CDR2 YDEGEE. The CDR3 DNA reads as TGTGCCAGCAGCTTGCTCGAGCAGTACTTC. It is translated as CASSLLEQYF.

This chain uses TRBV19 with TRBJ2-5; possible D gene TRBD2, 5 bases. This CDR3 contains 16 residues. CDR1 is LNHDA, CDR2 SQIVND, per germline (reference sequence). V lost 3 bases and J 1 base, leaving 15 bases between the germline ends. CDR3 nucleotides: TGTGCCAGTAGTATCTGGACTCCCTTAGCCCAAGAGACCCAGTACTTC. It translates to CASSIWTPLAQETQYF.

CDR3 in DNA: TGCGCCAGCAGCTTGACTTCGACTATCTACAATGAGCAGTTCTTC. It encodes CASSLTSTIYNEQFF. This chain connects TRBV5-1 to TRBJ2-1; weak D call: TRBD2 (5 bases). This CDR3 contains 15 residues. With 1 base removed from V and 3 bases from J, the gap between germline ends came to 11 bases. Germline loops: CDR1 SGHRS, CDR2 YFSETQ.

CDR3 residues: CASSLSGGAGNEQFF. CDR3 coding DNA: TGTGCCAGCAGCCTTAGCGGGGGGGCCGGTAATGAGCAGTTCTTC. The J gene is TRBJ2-1, the V gene TRBV7-3; 11 bases are shared with TRBD2. This CDR3 has 15 residues. V was clipped by 5 bases and J by 7 bases; unmatched bases: 7. Germline lookup yields CDR1 SGHTA and CDR2 FQGTGA.

This rearrangement joins TRBV5-1 to TRBJ1-4; 7 bases are shared with TRBD1. The CDR3 totals 15 residues. V shed 3 bases, J shed 2 bases, and the junction held 4 bases outside the gene matches. Germline V gene data show CDR1 as SGHRS and CDR2 as YFSETQ. Written as DNA, the CDR3 is TGCGCCAGCAGCTCCGAGACAGGGACTAATGAAAAACTGTTTTTT. Its translation is CASSSETGTNEKLFF. Variable domain in full (rest from reference TRBV5-1 and TRBJ1-4): KAGVTQTPRYLIKTRGQQVTLSCSPISGHRSVSWYQQTPGQGLQFLFEYFSETQRNKGNFPGRFSGRQFSNSRSEMNVSTLELGDSALYLCASSSETGTNEKLFFGSGTQLSVL.

The chain is built from TRBV4-2 and TRBJ1-6; D possibly corresponds to TRBD1 (6 bases). The V end lost 0 bases, the J end lost 9 bases, and 18 bases lay between the germline ends. The CDR3 extends over 17 amino acids. Germline V gives CDR1 LGHNA, CDR2 YNFKEQ. This CDR3 is CASSQELRQAEASPLHF. The CDR3 nucleotides read TGTGCCAGCAGCCAAGAGCTAAGACAGGCGGAAGCTTCACCCCTCCACTTT.

The genes are TRBV7-6 and TRBJ2-2; D is unresolved. V was clipped by 5 bases and J by 6 bases, with 25 bases between them. Germline loops: CDR1 SGHVS, CDR2 FNYEAQ. The CDR3 loop spans 18 amino acids. CDR3 sequence reads: CASSPILPSLLEAGELFF. The CDR3 DNA reads TGTGCCAGCAGCCCGATCTTACCAAGCCTGTTAGAGGCCGGGGAGCTGTTTTTT.

This clone has a handful of counts. J is TRBJ1-1 and V is TRBV6-5; maybe TRBD1 (6 bases). This CDR3 has 14 residues. Germline V gives CDR1 MNHEY, CDR2 SVGAGI. The CDR3 DNA follows: TGTGCTACCAGTACAGGGTCAATGAACACTGAAGCTTTCTTT. Its translation is CATSTGSMNTEAFF.

The CDR3 DNA sequence: TGTGCCAGCAGCTTAGCGTCCCAGGGTCGCGAGCAGTACTTC. Amino acid sequence: CASSLASQGREQYF. The chain couples TRBV7-2 to TRBJ2-7; D may be TRBD1 (5 bases). With 0 bases removed from V and 6 bases from J, the gap between germline ends came to 12 bases. Germline V gives CDR1 SGHTA, CDR2 FQGNSA. CDR3 length: 14 amino acids.

The chain has TRBV11-2 and TRBJ2-6; 7 bases line up with TRBD1. Looked up from germline, CDR1 is SGHAT and CDR2 is FQNNGV. The CDR3 runs 18 residues. V shed 6 bases, J shed 0 bases, and the junction held 11 bases outside the gene matches. CDR3 amino acids: CASRSIRGFVSGANVLTF. The CDR3 DNA reads TGTGCCAGCAGGTCTATCAGGGGGTTTGTCTCTGGGGCCAACGTCCTGACTTTC.

The gene calls are TRBV12-5 and TRBJ2-7; D uncertain. Germline CDR1 reads LGHNT; CDR2 reads FRNRAP. The V end was cut by 6 bases, the J end by 5 bases, with 5 bases between. This CDR3 spans 10 amino acids. CDR3 in amino acids: CASGYNEQYF. The CDR3 coding sequence is TGTGCTAGTGGCTATAACGAGCAGTACTTC.

The chain is built from TRBV2 and TRBJ1-1; D is unclear. Trimming took 3 bases from V and 1 from J, leaving 12 bases between them. This CDR3 has 15 amino acids. The germline V gene encodes CDR1 SNHLY and CDR2 FYNNEI. The CDR3 loop reads CASSEWRAPNTEAFF. Here the CDR3 DNA reads TGTGCCAGCAGTGAGTGGCGGGCCCCGAACACTGAAGCTTTCTTT.

A single count supports this clone. CDR3 sequence: CASSDDSNTGELFF. The CDR3 bases are TGTGCCAGCAGTGACGACTCGAACACCGGGGAGCTGTTTTTT. The rearrangement uses TRBV2 and TRBJ2-2; unclear D gene. The CDR3 totals 14 residues. Trimming stripped 3 bases from V and 0 bases from J, with 5 bases between. CDR1 SNHLY and CDR2 FYNNEI come from the germline V gene.

The V gene is TRBV6-5, the J gene TRBJ1-2; no clear D gene. The germline V and J ends were trimmed by 4 bases and 5 bases, with 20 bases remaining between them. CDR3 length equals 16 residues. CDR1 is MNHEY, CDR2 SVGAGI, per germline. Here the CDR3 reads CASSFQAGSISYGYTF. The CDR3 DNA reads as TGTGCCAGCAGTTTCCAAGCCGGGTCGATCTCATATGGCTACACCTTC.